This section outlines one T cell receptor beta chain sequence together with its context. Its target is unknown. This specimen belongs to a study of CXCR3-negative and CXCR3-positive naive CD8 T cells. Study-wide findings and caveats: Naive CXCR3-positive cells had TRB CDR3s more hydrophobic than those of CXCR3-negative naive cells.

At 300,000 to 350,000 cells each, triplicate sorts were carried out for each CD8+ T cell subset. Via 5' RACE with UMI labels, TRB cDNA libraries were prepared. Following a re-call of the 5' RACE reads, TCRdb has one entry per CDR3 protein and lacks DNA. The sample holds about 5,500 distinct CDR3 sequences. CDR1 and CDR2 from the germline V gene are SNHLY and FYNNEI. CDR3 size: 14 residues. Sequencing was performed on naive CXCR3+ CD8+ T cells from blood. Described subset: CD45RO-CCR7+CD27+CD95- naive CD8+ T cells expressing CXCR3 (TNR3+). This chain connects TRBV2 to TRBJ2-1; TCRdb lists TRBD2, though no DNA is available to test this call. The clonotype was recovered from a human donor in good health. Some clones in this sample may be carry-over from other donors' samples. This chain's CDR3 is CASRSPGGYGEQFF.